This T cell receptor beta chain came from a study of blood T cells in healthy people across ages (dated by TCRdb to between 2014 and 2016). Describing the broader study: In model experiments, template switching captured about one uniquely barcoded TCR beta cDNA molecule for every two T cells. To avoid experimental bias, donors of different ages were randomly spread across the sequencing lanes. Donors were grouped into four age groups: young (average 16 years), middle-aged (roughly 40), aged (approximately 58) and long-lived (about 90). Age-related changes in TCR beta repertoire diversity were measured in the study by deep sequencing normalized with unique cDNA molecular identifiers. For two donors (one aged 18 to 29 and one aged 80 or older), the study analyzed two additional independent replicas of 1 million unique cDNA reads from the same blood draw. What the study reported, not specific to this receptor: Because donor CMV infection status was unknown, age-related changes in expanded clonotypes were potentially confounded. Compared with the aged group, the long-lived group had more naive CD4+ T cells, fewer expanded clones and increased TCR diversity, suggesting age selection. A strong correlation was found between observed TCR beta diversity and the percentage of naive T cells measured by flow cytometry. Estimates of total diversity based on one million sequenced T cells were regarded as lower bounds and as underestimates. Because profiling used bulk unsorted PBMCs, naive and antigen-experienced compartments could not be compared conclusively. Observed TCR beta diversity per million T cells fell roughly linearly with age, and a significant reduction was already apparent by age roughly 40.

CDR1 SGHDT and CDR2 YYEEEE were looked up in the germline V gene. The CDR3, cysteine through phenylalanine, is 13 amino acids long. Here the CDR3 DNA is all that survives: 39 bases in frame from base 1. A remark on this clonotype: No antigen is known for it. A much larger clone lies one base from this, so it may be a read error.

The library was made by 5' RACE. Data came from an Illumina HiSeq 2500. The second PCR ran for roughly 7 to 11 cycles and used a J-beta primer mix along with a sample-barcoded 5' primer. A template-switch 5' adaptor carrying 12 random nucleotides introduced a unique molecular identifier onto each TCR beta cDNA molecule. Each sample yielded at least 3 million CDR3-containing paired-end reads. All of the RNA was converted into first-strand cDNA using the Mint cDNA synthesis kit, with a TRBC-specific oligonucleotide serving as the primer. Following uracil-DNA glycosylase treatment, all cDNA underwent a first 18-cycle PCR with the universal primers M1SS and BC2_uni_R. As for the original processing: Normalization of each sample was performed by random selection of 1 million high-quality reads, each carrying a distinct molecular identifier. Reads with shared molecular identifiers were discarded instead of being binned into consensus sequences. CDR3 identification, clonotype clustering and error correction used MiTCR with a Q25 quality threshold and the strictest error-elimination algorithm. Lower-bound total TCR beta diversity was estimated with a nonparametric unseen species model using Euler transformation. In-frame beta chains were kept once TCRdb had trimmed the public reads at Q25 with fastp and called clones with MiXCR. Each entry merges the rows of one CDR3 protein and shows their most common DNA and genes. The V and J calls were not made by the authors but by TCRdb's processing. This sample has approximately 730,000 distinct CDR3 sequences in its table, and approximately 39% of those were observed once. Clones ranked in the top ten supply 20% to 25% of the sample.

Systemically healthy Caucasian individuals from Russia, about 38 in total and aged 6 to 90 years, were included as donors. Each donor gave ten milliliters of peripheral blood, collected into EDTA-treated Vacutainer tubes. Ficoll-Paque density-gradient centrifugation was used to isolate PBMCs, with at least 6 million obtained per sample. Trizol reagent was used to extract total RNA from PBMCs, with at least 5 micrograms per sample. For every donor, an aliquot of PBMCs went through flow cytometry to measure the percentages of naive CD45RAhigh/CD27high T cells. The source material was blood. The sequence was collected from an older woman in good health. This chain joins TRBV5-6 to TRBJ1-2; tentative D gene TRBD1, with 6 bases matching. The DNA reads TGTGCCGGCAGCTCCGGACAGAACTATGGCTACACCTTC. Its coded protein is CAGSSGQNYGYTF.